The 3 T cell receptor beta chains in this list originate from one sample, sequenced in a study of T cells in Graves' hyperthyroidism and ophthalmopathy. Amplified TCR beta CDR3 regions derived from RNA transcripts. The HTBI set primed first-round TCR CDR3 RT-PCR. TCRdb reprocessed the multiplex PCR reads via MiXCR and lists one record per CDR3 protein. The data contain approximately 150,000 distinct CDR3 sequences, about 9.4% of them singletons. The specimen was blood. These receptors originate from a woman under 30 with Graves' hyperthyroidism that later progressed to Graves' ophthalmopathy.

About this clonotype itself: A much larger clone differs from this one at a single base, so this may be a read error. The V gene is TRBV11-2, the J gene TRBJ2-2, with D perhaps TRBD2 (5 bases). Germline V gene sequence: CDR1 SGHAT, CDR2 FQNNGV. The CDR3 runs 16 residues. The CDR3 sequence: CASRHEVGLYTGELLF. The CDR3 DNA is TGTGCCAGCAGACACGAGGTTGGGCTATATACCGGGGAGCTGCTTTTT. Drawing the rest from reference TRBV11-2 and TRBJ2-2, the complete variable domain is EAGVAQSPRYKIIEKRQSVAFWCNPISGHATLYWYQQILGQGPKLLIQFQNNGVVDDSQLPKDRFSAERLKGVDSTLKIQPAKLEDSAVYLCASRHEVGLYTGELLFGEGSRLTVL.

The chain recombines TRBV7-9 with TRBJ2-3, with 11 bases aligning to TRBD1. Trimming at V came to 5 bases and at J to 4 bases, leaving 5 bases not matched to a gene. CDR1 and CDR2 (germline): SEHNR, FQNEAQ (reference sequence). The CDR3 length is 15 residues. This CDR3 reads CASSRTGGVADTQYF. DNA for the CDR3: TGTGCCAGCAGCCGGACAGGGGGCGTTGCAGATACGCAGTATTTT.

This clonotype was detected ten times or more. This CDR3 is CASSIRVNPGTYSPDTQYF. CDR3 DNA: TGTGCCAGCTCAATTAGAGTTAATCCCGGGACCTACTCACCCGATACGCAGTATTTT. The chain combines TRBV18 with TRBJ2-3; the D gene could be TRBD1 or TRBD2 (5 bases each). Trimming took 5 bases from V and 6 from J, leaving 30 bases between them. Looked up from germline, CDR1 is KGHSH and CDR2 is LQKENI. The CDR3 has 19 amino acids.